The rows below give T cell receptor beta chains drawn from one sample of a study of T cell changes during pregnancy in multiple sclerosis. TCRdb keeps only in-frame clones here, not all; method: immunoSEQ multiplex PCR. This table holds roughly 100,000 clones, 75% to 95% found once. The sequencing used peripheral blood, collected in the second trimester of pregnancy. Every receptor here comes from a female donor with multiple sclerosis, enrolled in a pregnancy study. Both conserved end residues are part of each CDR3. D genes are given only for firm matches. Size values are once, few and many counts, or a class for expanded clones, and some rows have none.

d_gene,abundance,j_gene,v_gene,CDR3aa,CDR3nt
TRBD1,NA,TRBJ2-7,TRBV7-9,CASGGQTYEQYF,TGTGCCAGCGGGGGACAGACATACGAGCAGTACTTC
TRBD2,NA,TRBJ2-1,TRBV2,CASRVGLAGEVQFF,TGTGCCAGCAGGGTCGGACTAGCGGGAGAGGTGCAGTTCTTC
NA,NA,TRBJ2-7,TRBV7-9,CASSSDASGHRVYEQYF,TGTGCCAGCAGCTCGGACGCTTCGGGACACAGGGTGTACGAGCAGTACTTC
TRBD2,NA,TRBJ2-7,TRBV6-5,CASSYLGLAAYEQYF,TGTGCCAGCAGTTATTTGGGACTAGCAGCCTACGAGCAGTACTTC
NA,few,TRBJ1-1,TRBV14,CASSLQGNTEAFF,TGTGCCAGCAGCCTACAGGGGAACACTGAAGCTTTCTTT
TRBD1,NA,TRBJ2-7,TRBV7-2,CASSSRQGSYEQYF,TGTGCCAGCAGCTCTCGACAGGGAAGCTACGAGCAGTACTTC
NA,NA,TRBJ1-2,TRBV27,CASSLGQTNYGYTF,TGTGCCAGCAGTCTGGGCCAGACTAACTATGGCTACACCTTC
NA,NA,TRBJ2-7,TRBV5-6,CASSSSAGSYEQYF,TGTGCCAGCAGCTCTTCGGCGGGCTCCTACGAGCAGTACTTC
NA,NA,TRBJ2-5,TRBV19,CASSYRDGGSNQYF,TGTGCCAGTAGTTACCGGGACGGGGGTTCGAACCAGTACTTC
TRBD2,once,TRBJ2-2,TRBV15,CATSRATGTSAGELFF,TGTGCCACCAGCAGGGCAACCGGGACTAGCGCCGGGGAGCTGTTTTTT
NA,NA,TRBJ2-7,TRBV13,CASSTTGFSYEQYF,TGTGCCAGCAGTACCACAGGGTTCTCCTACGAGCAGTACTTC
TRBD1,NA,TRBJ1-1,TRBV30,CAWSVVPGGGSEAFF,TGTGCCTGGAGTGTAGTCCCAGGGGGCGGGTCTGAAGCTTTCTTT
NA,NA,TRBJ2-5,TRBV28,CASSQTGDGAQYF,TGTGCCAGCAGTCAAACAGGAGATGGGGCCCAGTACTTC
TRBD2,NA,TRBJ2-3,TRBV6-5,CASGIGTSGTDTQYF,TGTGCCAGTGGGATCGGGACTAGCGGAACAGATACGCAGTATTTT
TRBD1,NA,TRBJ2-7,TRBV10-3,CASRGTGGYEQYF,TGTGCCTCCCGGGGGACAGGGGGCTACGAGCAGTACTTC
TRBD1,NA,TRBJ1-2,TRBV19,CASSPSKRQGANYGYTF,TGTGCCAGCTCCCCCTCCAAACGACAGGGCGCTAACTATGGCTACACCTTC
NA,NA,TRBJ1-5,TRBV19,CASSQGQGRAPSSNQPQHF,TGTGCCAGTAGTCAAGGGCAGGGGCGCGCACCCAGTAGCAATCAGCCCCAGCATTTT
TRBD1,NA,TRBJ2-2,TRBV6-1,CASSGPLPGTGDPNTGELFF,TGTGCCAGCAGTGGCCCCCTTCCCGGGACAGGGGACCCGAACACCGGGGAGCTGTTTTTT